This T cell receptor beta chain originates from a study of blood T cell repertoires in COVID-19. After removal of 5 bases from V and 7 bases from J, the junction contained 6 bases not matched to a gene. Germline assignment: CDR1 WNHNN and CDR2 SYGVQD (reference sequence). The CDR3 spans 15 residues. Here immunoSEQ multiplex PCR was the method, and the copy in TCRdb shows in-frame clones only, minus some. The sample has around 180,000 clones, roughly nine tenths seen once. This receptor was identified in a man aged 70 or older with active or convalescent COVID-19. The J gene is TRBJ2-1, the V gene TRBV10-1; TRBD2 matches 12 bases. Material for sequencing was peripheral blood. The chain's CDR3 is CASSSSGGAGNEQFF. The CDR3 DNA reads as TGCGCCAGCAGTTCTAGCGGGGGGGCCGGGAATGAGCAGTTCTTC.